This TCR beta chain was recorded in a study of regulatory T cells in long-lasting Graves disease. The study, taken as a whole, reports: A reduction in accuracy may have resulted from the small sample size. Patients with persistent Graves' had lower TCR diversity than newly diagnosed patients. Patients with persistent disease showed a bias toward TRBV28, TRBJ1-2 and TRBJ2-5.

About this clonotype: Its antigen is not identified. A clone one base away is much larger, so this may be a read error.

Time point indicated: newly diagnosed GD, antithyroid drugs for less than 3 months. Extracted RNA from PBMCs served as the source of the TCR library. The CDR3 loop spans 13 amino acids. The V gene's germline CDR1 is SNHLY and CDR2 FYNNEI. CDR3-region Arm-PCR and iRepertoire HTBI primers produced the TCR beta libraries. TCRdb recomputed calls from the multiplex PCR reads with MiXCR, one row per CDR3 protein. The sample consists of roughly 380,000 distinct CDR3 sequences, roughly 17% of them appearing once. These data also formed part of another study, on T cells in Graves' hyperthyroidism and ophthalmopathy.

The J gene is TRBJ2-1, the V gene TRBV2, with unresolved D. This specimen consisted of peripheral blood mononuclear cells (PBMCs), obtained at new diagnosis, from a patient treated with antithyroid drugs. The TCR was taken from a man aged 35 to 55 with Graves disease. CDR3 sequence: CAILVIGYNKQFF. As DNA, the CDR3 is TGTGCCATACTCGTTATAGGCTACAATAAGCAGTTCTTC.